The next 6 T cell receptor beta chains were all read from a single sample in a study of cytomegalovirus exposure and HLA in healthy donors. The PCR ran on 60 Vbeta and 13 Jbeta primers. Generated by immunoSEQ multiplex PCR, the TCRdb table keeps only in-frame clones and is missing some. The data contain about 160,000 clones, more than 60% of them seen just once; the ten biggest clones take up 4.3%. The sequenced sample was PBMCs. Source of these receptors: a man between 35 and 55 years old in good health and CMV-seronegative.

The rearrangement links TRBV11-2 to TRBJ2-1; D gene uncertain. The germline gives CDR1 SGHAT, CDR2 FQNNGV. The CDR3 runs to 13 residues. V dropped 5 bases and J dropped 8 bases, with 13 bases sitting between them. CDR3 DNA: TGTGCCAGCAGCCTAAAGTTGATCGATGAGCAGTTCTTC. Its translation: CASSLKLIDEQFF. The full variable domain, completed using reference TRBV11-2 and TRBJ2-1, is EAGVAQSPRYKIIEKRQSVAFWCNPISGHATLYWYQQILGQGPKLLIQFQNNGVVDDSQLPKDRFSAERLKGVDSTLKIQPAKLEDSAVYLCASSLKLIDEQFFGPGTRLTVL.

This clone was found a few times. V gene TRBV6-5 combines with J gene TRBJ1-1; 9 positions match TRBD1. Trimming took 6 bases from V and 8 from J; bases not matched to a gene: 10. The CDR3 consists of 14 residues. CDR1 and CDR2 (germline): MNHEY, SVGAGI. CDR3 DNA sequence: TGTGCCAGCAGCCCCGGGACAGGGAGGTCCGAAGCTTTCTTT. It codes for CASSPGTGRSEAFF.

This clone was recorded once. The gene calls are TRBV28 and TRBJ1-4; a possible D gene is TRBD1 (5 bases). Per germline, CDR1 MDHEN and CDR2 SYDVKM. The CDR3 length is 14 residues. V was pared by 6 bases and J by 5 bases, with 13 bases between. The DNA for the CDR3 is TGTGCCAGCAGGGAGGGACGGGTGAATGAAAAACTGTTTTTT. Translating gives CASREGRVNEKLFF.

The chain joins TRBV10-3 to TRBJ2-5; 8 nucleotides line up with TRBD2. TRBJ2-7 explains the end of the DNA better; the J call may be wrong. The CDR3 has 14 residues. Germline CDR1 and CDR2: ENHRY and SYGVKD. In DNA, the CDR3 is TGTGCCATCAGTGAAGCGGGGGAAACCTACGAGCAGTACTTC. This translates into CAISEAGETYEQYF.

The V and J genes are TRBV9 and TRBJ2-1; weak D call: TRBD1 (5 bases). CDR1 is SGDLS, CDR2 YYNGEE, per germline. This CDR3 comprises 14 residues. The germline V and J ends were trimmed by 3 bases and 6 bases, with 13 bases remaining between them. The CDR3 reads CASSGGGARNEQFF. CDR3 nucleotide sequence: TGTGCCAGCAGCGGCGGTGGGGCGCGCAATGAGCAGTTCTTC.

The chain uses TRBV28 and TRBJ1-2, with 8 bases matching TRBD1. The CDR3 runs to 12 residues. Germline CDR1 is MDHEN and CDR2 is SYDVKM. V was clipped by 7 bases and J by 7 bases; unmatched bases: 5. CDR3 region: CASTRGTGGYTF. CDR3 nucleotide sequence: TGTGCCAGCACCCGAGGGACAGGTGGCTACACCTTC.